A selection of T cell receptor beta chains follows, all from one sample in a study of T cell repertoires in cytomegalovirus infection. MiXCR, run by TCRdb on the reads, gives a single entry per CDR3 protein. The data contain around 200,000 distinct CDR3 sequences, around 40% of them singletons. No cognate antigen is known for these TCRs. The specimen comprised CD8+ T cells from cultured PBMCs, sampled from culture after CMV antigen stimulation. These receptors were obtained from a human donor in good health (CMV status not recorded). Some clones in this sample may be carry-over from other donors' samples. CDR3s include the opening cysteine and the closing phenylalanine or tryptophan. A D gene is named only where the DNA matches it firmly. The size field is filled for only some rows; it gives once, few, many or a size class.

>TRBV12-3/TRBV12-4|few|TRBJ1-1|NA
CASSTGYTEAFF
TGTGCCAGCAGCACTGGCTACACTGAAGCTTTCTTT
>TRBV7-3|NA|TRBJ2-1|NA
CASSPAPGGSSYNEQFF
TGTGCCAGCAGCCCCGCCCCCGGGGGTAGCTCCTACAATGAGCAGTTCTTC
>TRBV6-2/TRBV6-3|few|TRBJ2-1|TRBD2
CASSARPTSGRGNEQFF
TGTGCCAGCAGCGCCCGCCCGACTAGCGGGAGGGGTAATGAGCAGTTCTTC
>TRBV19|NA|TRBJ2-2|TRBD2
CASSPGLAGEAGELFF
TGTGCCAGTAGTCCTGGACTAGCGGGAGAAGCCGGGGAGCTGTTTTTT
>TRBV6-6|NA|TRBJ2-2|TRBD1
CASSRDRAFSGELFF
TGTGCCAGCAGCCGAGACAGGGCTTTCTCCGGGGAGCTGTTTTTT
>TRBV27|NA|TRBJ1-5|NA
CASSMAAASNQPQHF
TGTGCCAGCAGTATGGCGGCGGCCAGCAATCAGCCCCAGCATTTT
>TRBV7-9|NA|TRBJ2-1|TRBD1
CASGLSGQAAGNEQFF
TGTGCCAGCGGACTCTCGGGACAGGCTGCTGGAAATGAGCAGTTCTTC
>TRBV11-2|few|TRBJ2-7|TRBD2
CASSPGGSGLYEQYF
TGTGCCAGCAGCCCGGGGGGTAGTGGGCTCTACGAGCAGTACTTC
>TRBV7-8|NA|TRBJ2-1|TRBD2
CASRPRGAYNEQFF
TGTGCCAGCAGGCCTCGGGGGGCCTACAATGAGCAGTTCTTC
>TRBV7-8|few|TRBJ2-7|NA
CASSRAVGPSYEQYF
TGTGCCAGCAGCCGGGCCGTAGGGCCCTCCTACGAGCAGTACTTC
>TRBV19|NA|TRBJ2-6|NA
CASTLSGANVLTF
TGTGCCAGTACTTTATCCGGGGCCAACGTCCTGACTTTC
>TRBV28|NA|TRBJ2-7|NA
CASSSATTRLGSYEQYF
TGTGCCAGCAGTTCGGCTACGACTAGGCTGGGTTCCTACGAGCAGTACTTC
>TRBV27|NA|TRBJ2-7|NA
CASMSGDREQYF
TGTGCCAGCATGAGTGGGGATCGCGAGCAGTACTTC
>TRBV6-5|few|TRBJ2-1|TRBD2
CASSSGNYNEQFF
TGTGCCAGCAGTAGCGGGAACTACAATGAGCAGTTCTTC
>TRBV12-3/TRBV12-4|few|TRBJ2-1|NA
CASSFGIPNEQFF
TGTGCCAGCAGTTTTGGTATACCCAATGAGCAGTTCTTC
>TRBV7-8|many|TRBJ2-1|TRBD2
CASSLTSGSLNSYNEQFF
TGTGCCAGCAGCTTGACTAGCGGGAGTCTGAACTCCTACAATGAGCAGTTCTTC
>TRBV20-1|NA|TRBJ2-3|NA
CSAHLAGRTDTQYF
TGCAGTGCCCATCTCGCGGGGAGAACAGATACGCAGTATTTT
>TRBV12-3/TRBV12-4|few|TRBJ1-3|NA
CASTLRGRLGTIYF
TGTGCCAGCACCCTGCGTGGGCGGCTTGGCACCATATATTTT
>TRBV7-9|few|TRBJ2-3|NA
CATPGDRSTDTQYF
TGTGCCACCCCGGGGGACCGTAGCACAGATACGCAGTATTTT
>TRBV13|NA|TRBJ2-1|TRBD2
CASSIAGFGNNEQFF
TGTGCCAGCAGCATAGCGGGGTTTGGAAACAATGAGCAGTTCTTC
>TRBV6-2/TRBV6-3|few|TRBJ2-7|TRBD2
CASSQLAGASYEQYF
TGTGCCAGCAGCCAACTAGCGGGGGCTTCCTACGAGCAGTACTTC
>TRBV12-3/TRBV12-4|NA|TRBJ2-1|NA
CASSLQEYSYNEQFF
TGTGCCAGCAGTCTTCAGGAGTACTCCTACAATGAGCAGTTCTTC
>TRBV7-2|NA|TRBJ2-1|NA
CASSLGVPGSSYNEQFF
TGTGCCAGCAGCTTAGGTGTCCCCGGTAGCTCCTACAATGAGCAGTTCTTC
>TRBV7-2|many|TRBJ1-5|NA
CASSSGDNNQPQHF
TGTGCCAGCAGCTCTGGTGATAACAATCAGCCCCAGCATTTT
>TRBV27|NA|TRBJ2-5|NA
CASSFGAGEFQETQYF
TGTGCCAGCAGTTTTGGGGCAGGGGAATTCCAAGAGACCCAGTACTTC
>TRBV7-3|few|TRBJ2-5|NA
CASSRRVGGRETQYF
TGTGCCAGCAGCCGTCGGGTGGGAGGAAGAGAGACCCAGTACTTC
>TRBV7-8|NA|TRBJ1-5|NA
CASSLSGRNQPQHF
TGTGCCAGCAGCTTATCGGGACGTAATCAGCCCCAGCATTTT
>TRBV7-6|NA|TRBJ2-2|NA
CASSLVGGGELFF
TGTGCCAGCAGCTTAGTGGGAGGCGGGGAGCTGTTTTTT
>TRBV12-3/TRBV12-4|NA|TRBJ1-1|NA
CASSLFEGKNTEAFF
TGTGCCAGCAGTTTATTCGAGGGGAAGAACACTGAAGCTTTCTTT
>TRBV7-2|many|TRBJ2-7|TRBD1
CASSSTGYTEQYF
TGTGCCAGCAGTTCGACAGGGTACACCGAGCAGTACTTC
>TRBV7-9|NA|TRBJ2-3|TRBD2
CASSPTWTSGGGRKDTQYF
TGTGCCAGCAGCCCCACCTGGACTAGCGGAGGTGGAAGGAAAGATACGCAGTATTTT
>TRBV5-6|NA|TRBJ2-5|NA
CASSPPPGHQYQETQYF
TGTGCCAGCAGCCCGCCCCCGGGACATCAGTACCAAGAGACCCAGTACTTC
>TRBV7-9|NA|TRBJ1-2|TRBD1
CASSFGQGKRYGYTF
TGTGCCAGCAGCTTTGGACAGGGGAAGCGGTATGGCTACACCTTC
>TRBV19|NA|TRBJ2-2|NA
CASSEQAELGELFF
TGTGCCAGTAGCGAGCAGGCCGAGCTCGGGGAGCTGTTTTTT
>TRBV29-1|few|TRBJ2-4|NA
CSVVGGWSIQYF
TGCAGCGTTGTGGGGGGCTGGAGCATTCAGTACTTC
>TRBV7-6|NA|TRBJ1-4|NA
CASSPPSGTTNEKLFF
TGTGCCAGCAGCCCGCCATCGGGAACAACTAATGAAAAACTGTTTTTT
>TRBV15|NA|TRBJ2-1|NA
CATSREERPSYNEQFF
TGTGCCACCAGCAGAGAGGAACGACCCTCCTACAATGAGCAGTTCTTC
>TRBV7-9|NA|TRBJ2-3|NA
CASSRQVDTQYF
TGTGCCAGCAGCCGACAGGTTGATACGCAGTATTTT
>TRBV6-6|NA|TRBJ2-4|NA
CASSPRPGLIDIQYF
TGTGCCAGCAGTCCCCGACCAGGGCTAATAGACATTCAGTACTTC
>TRBV4-1|NA|TRBJ1-5|NA
CASSGKWGGDQPQHF
TGCGCCAGCAGCGGGAAGTGGGGGGGGGATCAGCCCCAGCATTTT
>TRBV7-3|NA|TRBJ2-2|NA
CASSLRSGILGTGELFF
TGTGCCAGCAGCTTAAGATCGGGGATTCTAGGTACCGGGGAGCTGTTTTTT
>TRBV12-3/TRBV12-4|NA|TRBJ2-6|NA
CASVEARYYSAANVLTF
TGTGCCAGCGTCGAGGCCAGGTACTACTCTGCGGCCAACGTCCTGACTTTC
>TRBV25-1|NA|TRBJ2-1|TRBD2
CASRGLAGGLGEQFF
TGTGCCAGCAGGGGACTAGCGGGAGGTTTAGGTGAGCAGTTCTTC
>TRBV5-6|few|TRBJ1-1|TRBD1
CASSNPGQLNTEAFF
TGTGCCAGCAGCAACCCGGGACAGCTGAACACTGAAGCTTTCTTT
>TRBV27|NA|TRBJ2-1|TRBD1
CASSWWTGDREYNEQFF
TGTGCCAGCAGTTGGTGGACCGGGGACAGGGAGTACAATGAGCAGTTCTTC
>TRBV9|NA|TRBJ2-7|TRBD2
CASSVGDAGVYEQYF
TGTGCCAGCAGCGTCGGAGATGCGGGAGTCTACGAGCAGTACTTC
>TRBV15|few|TRBJ2-1|NA
CATKTEGKFFNEQFF
TGTGCCACCAAAACGGAGGGAAAATTTTTCAATGAGCAGTTCTTC